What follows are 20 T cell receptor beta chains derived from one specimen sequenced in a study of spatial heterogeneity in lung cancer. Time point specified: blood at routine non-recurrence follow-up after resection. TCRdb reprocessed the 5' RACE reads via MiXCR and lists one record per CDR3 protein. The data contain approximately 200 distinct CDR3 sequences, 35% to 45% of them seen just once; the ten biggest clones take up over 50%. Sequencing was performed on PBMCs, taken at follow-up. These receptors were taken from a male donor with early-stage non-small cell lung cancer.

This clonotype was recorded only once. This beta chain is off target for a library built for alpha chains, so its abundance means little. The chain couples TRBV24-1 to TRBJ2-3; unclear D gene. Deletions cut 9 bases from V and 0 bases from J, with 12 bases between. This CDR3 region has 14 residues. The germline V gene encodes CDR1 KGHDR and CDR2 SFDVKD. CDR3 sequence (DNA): TGTGCCACCGCCGGGTCCTATAGCACAGATACGCAGTATTTT. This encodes CATAGSYSTDTQYF.

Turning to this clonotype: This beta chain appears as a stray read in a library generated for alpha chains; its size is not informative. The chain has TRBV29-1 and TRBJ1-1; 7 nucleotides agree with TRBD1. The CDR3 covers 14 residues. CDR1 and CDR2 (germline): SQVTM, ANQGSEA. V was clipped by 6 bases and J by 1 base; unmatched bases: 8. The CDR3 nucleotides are TGCAGCGTCGAACTGGGACAGCGGAACACTGAAGCTTTCTTT. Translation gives CSVELGQRNTEAFF.

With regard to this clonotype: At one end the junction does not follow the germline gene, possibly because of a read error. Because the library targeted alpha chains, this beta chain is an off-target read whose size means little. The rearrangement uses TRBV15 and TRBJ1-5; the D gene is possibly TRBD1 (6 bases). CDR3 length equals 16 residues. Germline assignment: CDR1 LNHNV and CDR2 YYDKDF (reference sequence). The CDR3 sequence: CVTSGRRTASNQPQHF. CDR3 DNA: TGTGTCACCAGCGGCCGGAGGACAGCAAGCAATCAGCCCCAGCATTTT.

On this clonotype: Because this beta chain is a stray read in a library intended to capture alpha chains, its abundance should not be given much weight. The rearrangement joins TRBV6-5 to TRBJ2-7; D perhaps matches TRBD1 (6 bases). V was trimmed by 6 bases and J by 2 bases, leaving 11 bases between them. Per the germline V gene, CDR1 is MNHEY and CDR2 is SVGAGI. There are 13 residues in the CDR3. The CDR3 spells CASRRDNTYEQYF. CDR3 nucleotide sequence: TGTGCCAGCAGACGGGACAACACCTACGAGCAGTACTTC.

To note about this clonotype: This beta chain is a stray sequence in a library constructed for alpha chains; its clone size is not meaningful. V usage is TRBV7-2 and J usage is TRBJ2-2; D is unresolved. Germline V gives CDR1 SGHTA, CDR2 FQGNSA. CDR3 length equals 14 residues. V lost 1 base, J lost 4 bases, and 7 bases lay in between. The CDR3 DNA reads TGTGCCAGCAGCTTAGATGCCATCACCGGGGAGCTGTTTTTT. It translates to CASSLDAITGELFF.

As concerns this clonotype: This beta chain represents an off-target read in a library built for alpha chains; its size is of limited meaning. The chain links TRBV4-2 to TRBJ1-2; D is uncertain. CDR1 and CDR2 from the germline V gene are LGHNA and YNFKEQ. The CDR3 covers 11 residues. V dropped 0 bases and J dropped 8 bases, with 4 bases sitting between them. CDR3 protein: CASSQERGYTF. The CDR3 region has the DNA TGTGCCAGCAGCCAAGAGAGGGGCTACACCTTC.

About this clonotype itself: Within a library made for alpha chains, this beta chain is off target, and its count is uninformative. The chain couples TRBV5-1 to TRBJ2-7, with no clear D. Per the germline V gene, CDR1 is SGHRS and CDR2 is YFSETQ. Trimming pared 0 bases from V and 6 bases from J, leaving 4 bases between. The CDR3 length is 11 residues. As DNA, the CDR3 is TGCGCCAGCAGCTTGGTCGGCGAGCAGTACTTC. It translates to CASSLVGEQYF.

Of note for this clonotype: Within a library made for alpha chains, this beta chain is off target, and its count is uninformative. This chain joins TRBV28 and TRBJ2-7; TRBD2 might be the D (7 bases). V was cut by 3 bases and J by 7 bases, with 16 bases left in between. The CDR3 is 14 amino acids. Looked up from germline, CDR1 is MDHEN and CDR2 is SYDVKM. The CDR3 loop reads CASSLFGGGGEQYF. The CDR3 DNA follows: TGTGCCAGCAGTTTGTTTGGAGGGGGAGGGGAGCAGTACTTC.

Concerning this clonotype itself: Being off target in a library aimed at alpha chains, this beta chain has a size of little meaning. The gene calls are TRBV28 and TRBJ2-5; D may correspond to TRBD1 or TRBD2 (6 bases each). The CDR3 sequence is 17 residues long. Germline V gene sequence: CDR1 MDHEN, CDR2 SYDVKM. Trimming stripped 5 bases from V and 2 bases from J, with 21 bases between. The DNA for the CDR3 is TGTGCCAGCAGTCCGTACAGGGTAGCGGTTAAACAAGAGACCCAGTACTTC. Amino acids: CASSPYRVAVKQETQYF.

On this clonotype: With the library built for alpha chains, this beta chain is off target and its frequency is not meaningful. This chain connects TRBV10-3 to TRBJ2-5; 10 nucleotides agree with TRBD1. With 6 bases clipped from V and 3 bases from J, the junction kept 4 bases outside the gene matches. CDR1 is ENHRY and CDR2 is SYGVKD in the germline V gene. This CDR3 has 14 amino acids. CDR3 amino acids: CAIRPDRGEETQYF. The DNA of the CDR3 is TGTGCCATCAGACCGGACAGGGGGGAAGAGACCCAGTACTTC.

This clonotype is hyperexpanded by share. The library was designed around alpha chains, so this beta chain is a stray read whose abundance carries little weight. CDR3 nucleotides: TGTGCCAGCAGTTACGGCGGGGGGGCCGGCGGCGAGCAGTACTTC. Translation: CASSYGGGAGGEQYF. This chain connects TRBV6-5 to TRBJ2-7; 9 bases are a match to TRBD2. The V gene's germline CDR1 is MNHEY and CDR2 SVGAGI. J was trimmed by 6 bases and V by 2 bases; bases with no gene match: 8. The CDR3 is 15 residues long.

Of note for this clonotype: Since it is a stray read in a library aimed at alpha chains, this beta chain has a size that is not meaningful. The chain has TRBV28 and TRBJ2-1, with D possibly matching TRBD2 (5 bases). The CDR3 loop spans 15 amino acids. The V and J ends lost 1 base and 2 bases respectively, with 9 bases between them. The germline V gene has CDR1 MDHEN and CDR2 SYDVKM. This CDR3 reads CASSLYPEAYNEQFF. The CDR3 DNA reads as TGTGCCAGCAGTTTATACCCGGAGGCCTACAATGAGCAGTTCTTC.

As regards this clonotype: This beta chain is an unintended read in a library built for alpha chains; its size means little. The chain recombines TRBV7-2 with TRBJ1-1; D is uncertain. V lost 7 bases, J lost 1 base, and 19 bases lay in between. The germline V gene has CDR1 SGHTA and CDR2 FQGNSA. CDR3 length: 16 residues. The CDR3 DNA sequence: TGTGCCAGCACCCGAAGTTATTTAGGGAGGAACACTGAAGCTTTCTTT. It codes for CASTRSYLGRNTEAFF.

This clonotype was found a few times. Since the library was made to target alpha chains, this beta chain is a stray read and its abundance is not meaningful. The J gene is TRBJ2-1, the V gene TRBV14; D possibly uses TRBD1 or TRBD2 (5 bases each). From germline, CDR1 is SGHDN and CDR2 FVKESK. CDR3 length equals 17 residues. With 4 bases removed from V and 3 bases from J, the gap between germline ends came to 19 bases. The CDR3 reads CASSPFSGQVFYNEQFF. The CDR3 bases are TGTGCCAGCAGCCCATTTTCGGGGCAGGTGTTCTACAATGAGCAGTTCTTC.

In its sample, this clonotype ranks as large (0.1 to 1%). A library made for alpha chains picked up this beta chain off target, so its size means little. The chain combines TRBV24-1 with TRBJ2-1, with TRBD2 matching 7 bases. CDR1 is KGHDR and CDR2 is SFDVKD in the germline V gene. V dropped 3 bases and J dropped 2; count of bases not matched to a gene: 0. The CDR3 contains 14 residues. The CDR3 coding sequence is TGTGCCACCAGTGATGCGGGGGCCTACAATGAGCAGTTCTTC. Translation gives CATSDAGAYNEQFF.

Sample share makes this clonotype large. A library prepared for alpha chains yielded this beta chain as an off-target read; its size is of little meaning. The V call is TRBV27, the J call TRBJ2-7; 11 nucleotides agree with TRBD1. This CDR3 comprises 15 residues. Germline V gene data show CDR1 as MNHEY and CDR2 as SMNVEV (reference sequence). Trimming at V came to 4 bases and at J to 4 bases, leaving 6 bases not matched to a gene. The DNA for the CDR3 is TGTGCCAGCAGTTACTGGACAGGGGGCAGGTACGAGCAGTACTTC. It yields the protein CASSYWTGGRYEQYF.

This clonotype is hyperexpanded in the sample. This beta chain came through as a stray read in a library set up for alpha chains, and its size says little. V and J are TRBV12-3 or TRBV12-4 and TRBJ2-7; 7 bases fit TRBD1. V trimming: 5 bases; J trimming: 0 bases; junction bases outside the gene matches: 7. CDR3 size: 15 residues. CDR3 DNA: TGTGCCAGCAGTGCCGACAGGGTATTCTCCTACGAGCAGTACTTC. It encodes CASSADRVFSYEQYF.

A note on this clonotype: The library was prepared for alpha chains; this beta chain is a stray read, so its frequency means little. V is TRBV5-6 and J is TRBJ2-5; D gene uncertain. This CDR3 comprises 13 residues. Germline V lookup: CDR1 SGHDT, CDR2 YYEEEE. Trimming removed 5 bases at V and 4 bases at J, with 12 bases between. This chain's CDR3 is CASSLWEGETQYF. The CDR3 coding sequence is TGTGCCAGCAGTCTGTGGGAAGGAGAGACCCAGTACTTC.

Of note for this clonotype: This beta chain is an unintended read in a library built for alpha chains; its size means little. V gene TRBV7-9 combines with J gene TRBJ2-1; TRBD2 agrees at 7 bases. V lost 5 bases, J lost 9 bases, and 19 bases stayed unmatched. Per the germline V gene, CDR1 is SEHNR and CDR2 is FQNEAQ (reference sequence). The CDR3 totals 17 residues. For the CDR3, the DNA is TGTGCCAGCAGCCCCATCACCACATGGTTTCCGGGAGGTGAGCAGTTCTTC. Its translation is CASSPITTWFPGGEQFF.

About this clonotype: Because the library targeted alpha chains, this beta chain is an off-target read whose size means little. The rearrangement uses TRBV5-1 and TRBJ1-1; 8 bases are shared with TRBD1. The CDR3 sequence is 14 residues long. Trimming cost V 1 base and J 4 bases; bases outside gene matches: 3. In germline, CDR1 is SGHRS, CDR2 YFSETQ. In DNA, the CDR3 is TGCGCCAGCAGCTTGAAAGACAGGGGCACTGAAGCTTTCTTT. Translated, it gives CASSLKDRGTEAFF. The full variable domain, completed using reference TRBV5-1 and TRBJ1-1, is KAGVTQTPRYLIKTRGQQVTLSCSPISGHRSVSWYQQTPGQGLQFLFEYFSETQRNKGNFPGRFSGRQFSNSRSEMNVSTLELGDSALYLCASSLKDRGTEAFFGQGTRLTVV.